The clone carrying this TCR beta chain was seen only a few times. Its specificity is unknown. The germline CDR1 and CDR2 sequences are MDHEN and SYDVKM. The germline V and J ends were trimmed by 5 bases and 8 bases, with 18 bases remaining between them. The CDR3 spans 14 residues. TCRdb re-called the PCR reads through MiXCR. This table has around 53,000 clones, 17% appearing once. The data belong to a study of metastatic and nonmetastatic thyroid tumors. On the study more broadly: The comparison covered peripheral blood and tumor or nodule tissue in malignant and benign thyroid patients.

Whole-study results and caveats: Patients with malignant thyroid tumors reportedly had significantly higher TCR beta diversity than those with benign nodules, in blood and tumor.

Treatment of any kind had been given to no patient before thyroid surgery. The chain joins TRBV28 to TRBJ1-2; D gene uncertain. This clonotype was sampled from a female donor with papillary thyroid cancer or a benign thyroid nodule (not recorded which). Some clones in this sample may be carry-over from other donors' samples. The sequenced sample consisted of blood. The CDR3 protein is CASSPDPYTSGYTF. The CDR3 nucleotides are TGTGCCAGCAGTCCCGACCCGTACACGTCGGGCTACACCTTC.